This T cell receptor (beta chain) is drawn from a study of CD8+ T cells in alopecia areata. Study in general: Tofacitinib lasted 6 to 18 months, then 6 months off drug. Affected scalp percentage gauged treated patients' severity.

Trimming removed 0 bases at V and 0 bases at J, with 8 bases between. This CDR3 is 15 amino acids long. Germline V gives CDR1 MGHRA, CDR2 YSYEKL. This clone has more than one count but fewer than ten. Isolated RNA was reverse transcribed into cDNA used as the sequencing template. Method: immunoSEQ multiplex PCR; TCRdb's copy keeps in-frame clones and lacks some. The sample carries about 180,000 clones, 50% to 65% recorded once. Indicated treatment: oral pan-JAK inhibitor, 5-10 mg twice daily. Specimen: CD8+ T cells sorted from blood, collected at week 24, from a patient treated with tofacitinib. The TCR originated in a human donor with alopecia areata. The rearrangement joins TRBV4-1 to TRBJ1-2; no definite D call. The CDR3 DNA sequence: TGCGCCAGCAGCCAAGATTCACAGTCTAACTATGGCTACACCTTC. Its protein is CASSQDSQSNYGYTF.